This T cell receptor beta chain was retrieved from a study of cytomegalovirus exposure and HLA in healthy donors. The overall study: Counted in an early data release were about 86 million unique TCRs from HLA-typed donors.

Both 60 Vbeta primers and 13 Jbeta primers went into the PCR. Sequencing used immunoSEQ multiplex PCR; TCRdb keeps in-frame clones, though not all of them. The sample lists some 190,000 clones, around 83% seen once, with over 1.5% in the top ten. Concerning this clone: Its antigen is undetermined. One end of the junction does not line up with germline, which may come from a read error.

This CDR3 has 14 amino acids. Germline V gene lookup returns CDR1 SGHRS and CDR2 YFSETQ. Whole-study results and caveats: According to an earlier analysis, most TCR beta V segments yielded productive rearrangements about 90% or about 30% of the time. HLA alleles showed associations with 15,000 to 20,000 TCR beta sequences in a later analysis, at a 0.05 false discovery rate.

The chain has TRBV5-1 and TRBJ1-5; 7 positions agree with TRBD1. The sequencing input was PBMCs. This sequence originates from a man aged 35-49 years in good health and CMV-seropositive. CDR3 amino acids: CASSSLGGNQPQHF. The CDR3 nucleotides read TGCGCCAGCAGTTCTTTAGGGGGCAACCAGCCCCAGCATTTT.